A selection of T cell receptor beta chains follows, all from one sample in a study of OX40 agonist ivuxolimab in advanced cancers. Some clones are missing from TCRdb's copy, which holds only in-frame ones; the method was immunoSEQ multiplex PCR. This sample has about 50,000 clones, with 92% found just once. This material consisted of CD4+ or CD8+ T cells sorted from blood, taken in a trial of the OX40 agonist ivuxolimab. The receptor set was obtained from an adult with an advanced solid tumor such as melanoma, head and neck, liver or kidney cancer. Both conserved end residues are part of each CDR3. D genes are given only for firm matches. Where a row states a size, it is once, few, many or the class of an expanded clone; other rows omit it.

TRBJ1-1 | . | TRBV6-5 | . | CASSYSGVEAFF | TGTGCCAGCAGTTACTCGGGGGTTGAAGCTTTCTTT
TRBJ2-3 | . | TRBV10-3 | . | CAISESSTGTQYF | TGTGCCATCAGTGAGTCTAGCACAGGTACGCAGTATTTT
TRBJ2-3 | TRBD2 | TRBV9 | large | CASSVLAGPTDTQYF | TGTGCCAGCAGCGTACTAGCGGGACCCACAGATACGCAGTATTTT
TRBJ2-1 | TRBD2 | TRBV10-1 | once | CASSVAGGYNEQFF | TGCGCCAGCAGTGTTGCGGGGGGCTATAATGAGCAGTTCTTC
TRBJ1-2 | . | TRBV29-1 | . | CSDRDTFGEGYTF | TGCAGCGACCGGGACACCTTCGGGGAGGGCTACACCTTC
TRBJ1-2 | TRBD1 | TRBV5-4 | once | CASSPGQGANYGYTF | TGTGCCAGCAGCCCAGGACAGGGAGCTAACTATGGCTACACCTTC
TRBJ2-3 | . | TRBV5-6 | . | CASSGSLDGITDTQYF | TGTGCCAGCAGCGGGTCCTTGGACGGTATCACAGATACGCAGTATTTT
TRBJ1-1 | . | TRBV2 | . | CASSENGDRNTEAFF | TGTGCCAGCAGTGAAAACGGGGACCGGAACACTGAAGCTTTCTTT
TRBJ2-7 | . | TRBV23-1 | . | CASSQSWDTVKCEQYF | TGCGCCAGCAGTCAATCTTGGGACACGGTTAAGTGCGAGCAGTACTTC
TRBJ1-1 | . | TRBV7-9 | few | CASSLRSEAFF | TGTGCCAGCAGCTTACGCAGCGAAGCTTTCTTT
TRBJ1-2 | . | TRBV7-9 | . | CASSLVGLQGANYGYTF | TGTGCCAGCAGCTTAGTTGGTCTACAGGGTGCCAACTATGGCTACACCTTC
TRBJ2-7 | . | TRBV29-1 | . | CSVVGTLHYEQYF | TGCAGCGTTGTGGGAACTCTTCACTACGAGCAGTACTTC
TRBJ1-2 | . | TRBV6-1 | . | CASSEFSAGSNGYTF | TGTGCCAGCAGTGAGTTTTCGGCAGGGAGTAATGGCTACACCTTC
TRBJ1-4 | . | TRBV29-1 | . | CSVLDSLHEKLFF | TGCAGCGTCCTGGACAGCCTGCATGAAAAACTGTTTTTT
TRBJ1-5 | TRBD1 | TRBV4-2 | . | CASSLDRGSNQPQHF | TGTGCCAGCAGCCTCGACAGGGGGAGCAATCAGCCCCAGCATTTT
TRBJ2-3 | . | TRBV28 | . | CASSLEQNTDTQYF | TGTGCCAGCAGTTTAGAACAGAACACAGATACGCAGTATTTT
TRBJ1-2 | TRBD1 | TRBV7-9 | few | CASSFGDRSFYGYTF | TGTGCCAGCAGCTTTGGGGACAGGAGTTTTTATGGCTACACCTTC
TRBJ2-1 | TRBD1 | TRBV5-1 | . | CASSAGQGVTYNEQFF | TGCGCCAGCAGCGCGGGACAGGGGGTTACCTACAATGAGCAGTTCTTC
TRBJ1-2 | . | TRBV29-1 | . | CSVRRGNYGYTF | TGCAGCGTCCGTCGCGGTAACTATGGCTACACCTTC
TRBJ1-1 | . | TRBV6-1 | . | CASSLLGTMNTEAFF | TGTGCCAGCAGTTTGCTGGGGACAATGAACACTGAAGCTTTCTTT
TRBJ1-5 | TRBD1 | TRBV7-9 | once | CASSADRGFSNQPQHF | TGTGCCAGCAGCGCAGACAGGGGATTCAGCAATCAGCCCCAGCATTTT
TRBJ2-5 | . | TRBV27 | . | CASSGGETQYF | TGTGCCAGCAGTGGGGGGGAGACCCAGTACTTC
TRBJ2-7 | . | TRBV1 | . | CTSPLLSDGEQYF | TGCACCAGTCCCCTACTTTCGGACGGGGAGCAGTACTTC
TRBJ1-4 | TRBD1 | TRBV5-6 | . | CASSSDRVYEKLFF | TGTGCCAGCAGCTCAGACAGGGTTTATGAAAAACTGTTTTTT
TRBJ2-6 | . | TRBV7-8 | . | CASSFTTVRSGANVLTF | TGTGCCAGCAGCTTTACGACCGTCCGGAGCGGGGCCAACGTCCTGACTTTC
TRBJ1-2 | . | TRBV10-2 | once | CASSGGDNNGYTF | TGCGCCAGCAGTGGGGGGGACAACAATGGCTACACCTTC
TRBJ2-5 | TRBD2 | TRBV7-8 | . | CASSLGAGVETQYF | TGTGCCAGCAGCTTAGGGGCGGGGGTAGAGACCCAGTACTTC
TRBJ2-3 | . | TRBV25-1 | . | CASSEYRQISGDTQYF | TGTGCCAGCAGTGAATATCGGCAAATTTCGGGAGATACGCAGTATTTT
TRBJ1-2 | TRBD1 | TRBV7-2 | few | CASSFGTEANYGYTF | TGTGCCAGCAGTTTCGGGACAGAAGCTAACTATGGCTACACCTTC
TRBJ1-2 | TRBD1 | TRBV6-6 | . | CASRTGTEIDYGYTF | TGTGCCAGCCGGACCGGGACAGAGATTGACTATGGCTACACCTTC
TRBJ1-3 | . | TRBV5-4 | . | CASSLGGSGNTIYF | TGTGCCAGCAGCTTGGGTGGCTCTGGAAACACCATATATTTT
TRBJ2-5 | TRBD2 | TRBV11-2 | once | CASSLGLWYQETQYF | TGTGCCAGCAGCTTGGGACTATGGTACCAAGAGACCCAGTACTTC
TRBJ1-2 | . | TRBV11-2 | . | CASTKPGYGYTF | TGTGCCAGCACCAAACCAGGCTATGGCTACACCTTC
TRBJ1-5 | . | TRBV19 | . | CASSIALGNQPQHF | TGTGCCAGTAGTATTGCCCTTGGGAATCAGCCCCAGCATTTT
TRBJ1-2 | TRBD1 | TRBV7-8 | . | CASSLGGQGLYNYGYTF | TGTGCCAGCAGCTTAGGAGGACAGGGGCTTTATAACTATGGCTACACCTTC
TRBJ2-1 | . | TRBV2 | . | CASSEARYRAQGNEQFF | TGTGCCAGCAGTGAAGCGCGATACAGGGCCCAGGGGAATGAGCAGTTCTTC
TRBJ2-2 | . | TRBV2 | . | CASSERARGRSGELFF | TGTGCCAGCAGTGAACGCGCTAGAGGAAGATCCGGGGAGCTGTTTTTT
TRBJ2-1 | . | TRBV7-9 | . | CASSFLADEQFF | TGTGCCAGCAGCTTTCTAGCCGATGAGCAGTTCTTC
TRBJ1-1 | . | TRBV4-1 | . | CASSRQTGAEAFF | TGCGCCAGCAGCAGACAGACGGGGGCTGAAGCTTTCTTT
TRBJ1-2 | . | TRBV7-9 | . | CASSLSEGYGYTF | TGTGCCAGCAGCTTGTCGGAGGGCTATGGCTACACCTTC
TRBJ2-3 | . | TRBV9 | . | CASSVGGLADTQYF | TGTGCCAGCAGCGTTGGGGGGCTCGCAGATACGCAGTATTTT
TRBJ2-6 | . | TRBV29-1 | . | CSVAISGANVLTF | TGCAGCGTTGCTATCTCTGGGGCCAACGTCCTGACTTTC
TRBJ2-1 | TRBD2 | TRBV19 | once | CASSVSGGNYNEQFF | TGTGCCAGTAGTGTAAGCGGGGGAAACTACAATGAGCAGTTCTTC
TRBJ2-3 | . | TRBV7-9 | . | CASSFPRDTQYF | TGTGCCAGCAGCTTTCCAAGGGATACGCAGTATTTT
TRBJ1-5 | . | TRBV6-1 | . | CASSEEGGPNQPQHF | TGTGCCAGCAGTGAAGAGGGAGGGCCCAATCAGCCCCAGCATTTT
TRBJ2-1 | . | TRBV5-1 | . | CASSDRTDNEQFF | TGCGCCAGCAGCGATCGGACAGACAATGAGCAGTTCTTC
TRBJ2-2 | . | TRBV27 | . | CASSLFGTPVGWGTGELFF | TGTGCCAGCAGTTTATTTGGGACACCGGTCGGGTGGGGTACCGGGGAGCTGTTTTTT
TRBJ1-1 | . | TRBV27 | . | CASALGAYTEAFF | TGTGCCAGCGCCCTGGGGGCCTACACTGAAGCTTTCTTT
TRBJ1-5 | . | TRBV2 | few | CASSPTGSNQPQHF | TGTGCCAGCAGCCCGACAGGTAGCAATCAGCCCCAGCATTTT
TRBJ1-1 | . | TRBV5-1 | . | CASSPGTNTEAFF | TGCGCCAGCAGTCCCGGGACTAACACTGAAGCTTTCTTT
TRBJ2-2 | . | TRBV5-1 | . | CASSLRDTGELFF | TGCGCCAGCAGCTTAAGGGATACCGGGGAGCTGTTTTTT
TRBJ1-1 | . | TRBV5-5 | . | CASSLVSTNTEAFF | TGTGCCAGCAGCTTGGTCAGCACAAACACTGAAGCTTTCTTT
TRBJ2-2 | . | TRBV6-5 | . | CASSRNVDSSGELFF | TGTGCCAGCAGTAGAAATGTGGATTCCTCCGGGGAGCTGTTTTTT
TRBJ1-1 | TRBD1 | TRBV2 | . | CASSEYRGNTEAFF | TGTGCCAGCAGTGAATACAGGGGGAACACTGAAGCTTTCTTT
TRBJ2-1 | . | TRBV6-1 | . | CASSGRGGESINEQFF | TGTGCCAGCAGTGGTCGAGGGGGGGAGTCAATCAATGAGCAGTTCTTC
TRBJ1-2 | TRBD1 | TRBV4-1 | . | CASSQEKTGESYGYTF | TGCGCCAGCAGCCAAGAGAAGACAGGGGAAAGCTATGGCTACACCTTC
TRBJ2-3 | . | TRBV5-1 | . | CASQGDTQYF | TGCGCCAGCCAAGGCGATACGCAGTATTTT
TRBJ1-6 | TRBD1 | TRBV27 | few | CASSPDRVHNSPLHF | TGTGCCAGCAGTCCGGACAGGGTCCATAATTCACCCCTCCACTTT
TRBJ1-1 | . | TRBV5-6 | . | CASSLNQGPEAFF | TGTGCCAGCAGCTTGAACCAGGGTCCTGAAGCTTTCTTT